Each of the 24 T cell receptor beta chains below was sequenced from the same sample in a study of T cells in Graves' hyperthyroidism and ophthalmopathy. It was RNA transcripts that yielded the amplified TCR beta CDR3 regions. The study used the HTBI primer set for a first-round RT-PCR of the TCR CDR3. MiXCR was run by TCRdb on the multiplex PCR reads, yielding one entry per CDR3 protein. The table lists hundreds of thousands of distinct CDR3 sequences, roughly 14% of them singletons. The material sequenced was blood. Receptors were obtained from a man aged 18 to 29 with Graves' ophthalmopathy.

This clonotype was observed at least ten times. The chain employs TRBV13 and TRBJ1-3, with TRBD1 as a possible D gene (6 bases). The CDR3 runs 15 residues. Trimming removed 4 bases at V and 0 bases at J, with 10 bases between. Germline assignment: CDR1 PRHDT and CDR2 FYEKMQ (reference sequence). The CDR3 sequence is CASSYRQVSGNTIYF. CDR3 sequence (DNA): TGTGCCAGCAGCTACCGACAGGTCTCTGGAAACACCATATATTTT. Drawing the rest from reference TRBV13 and TRBJ1-3, the complete variable domain is AAGVIQSPRHLIKEKRETATLKCYPIPRHDTVYWYQQGPGQDPQFLISFYEKMQSDKGSIPDRFSAQQFSDYHSELNMSSLELGDSALYFCASSYRQVSGNTIYFGEGSWLTVV.

This clonotype was seen ten or more times. This rearrangement joins TRBV5-1 to TRBJ2-7; either TRBD1 or TRBD2 may fit D (5 bases each). The germline V gene has CDR1 SGHRS and CDR2 YFSETQ. V gave up 7 bases and J gave up 7 bases, with 15 bases separating them. This CDR3 is built from 12 residues. CDR3 bases: TGCGCCAGCGCATTGCGAGGGGAAGAGCAGTACTTC. This translates into CASALRGEEQYF.

Concerning this clonotype itself: It may be a read error: a sequence one base away is much more abundant. V usage is TRBV2 and J usage is TRBJ1-5; possible D gene TRBD1, 6 bases. The length of the CDR3 is 14 residues. Trimming pared 7 bases from V and 4 bases from J, leaving 14 bases between. Germline loops: CDR1 SNHLY, CDR2 FYNNEI. The CDR3 bases are TGTGCCAGCACCTCTGTACAGGGAAATCAGCCCCAGCATTTT. Amino acids: CASTSVQGNQPQHF.

The chain combines TRBV19 with TRBJ1-1; D may be TRBD1 (5 bases). CDR1 and CDR2 from the germline V gene are LNHDA and SQIVND (reference sequence). Trimming shortened V by 3 bases and J by 5 bases, and 16 bases separated the two germline ends. The CDR3 sequence is 15 residues long. CDR3 protein: CASSIPGPRWTEAFF. CDR3 bases: TGTGCCAGTAGTATTCCGGGACCGCGTTGGACTGAAGCTTTCTTT.

This clonotype has at least ten counts. The chain has TRBV18 and TRBJ1-1; D remains ambiguous. This CDR3 has 15 residues. Germline loops: CDR1 KGHSH, CDR2 LQKENI. V was trimmed by 4 bases and J by 1 base, leaving 13 bases between them. The CDR3 protein is CASSLSPHQNTEAFF. Written as DNA, the CDR3 is TGTGCCAGCTCACTCAGTCCACATCAGAACACTGAAGCTTTCTTT.

This clonotype appeared many times. V gene TRBV3-1 combines with J gene TRBJ1-5; D is ambiguous. CDR3 size: 14 residues. V lost 4 bases and J lost 0, with 7 bases in between. Germline V gene data show CDR1 as LGHDT and CDR2 as YNNKEL (reference sequence). The CDR3 region is CASSPPHSNQPQHF. CDR3 nucleotides: TGTGCCAGCAGCCCACCTCATAGCAATCAGCCCCAGCATTTT.

Ten or more counts support this clonotype. The chain employs TRBV3-1 and TRBJ2-1; 7 bases map to TRBD2. The trim removed 4 bases at V and 6 bases at J, leaving 15 bases unmatched. Per germline, CDR1 LGHDT and CDR2 YNNKEL (reference sequence). CDR3 length equals 17 residues. The CDR3 DNA is TGTGCCAGCAGCCCCGGGGGAGGGACTCTAACTGGCAATGAGCAGTTCTTC. Its translation: CASSPGGGTLTGNEQFF.

This clonotype was seen repeatedly, ten times or more. The rearrangement joins TRBV29-1 to TRBJ2-5; TRBD1 agrees at 10 bases. The CDR3 totals 15 residues. The V gene's germline CDR1 is SQVTM and CDR2 ANQGSEA. V lost 2 bases and J lost 0; bases outside the gene matches: 3. CDR3 residues: CSVERTGGYQETQYF. The CDR3 DNA reads TGCAGCGTTGAACGGACAGGGGGATACCAAGAGACCCAGTACTTC.

There are a few counts of this clonotype. The chain recombines TRBV9 with TRBJ2-1; maybe TRBD2 (6 bases). This CDR3 region has 15 residues. Trimming took 1 base from V and 6 from J, leaving 14 bases between them. Germline CDR1 and CDR2: SGDLS and YYNGEE. CDR3 DNA: TGTGCCAGCAGCGTACAAGGACTATCGTTCAATGAGCAGTTCTTC. Protein: CASSVQGLSFNEQFF.

This clonotype appeared many times. This sequence joins TRBV6-2 or TRBV6-3 and TRBJ1-1; D not resolved. The ends were cut back, 7 bases at V and 0 bases at J, with 12 bases in the middle. The CDR3 covers 14 residues. Germline CDR1 MNHEY, CDR2 SVGEGT. The chain's CDR3 is CASITKVMNTEAFF. DNA of the CDR3: TGTGCCAGCATAACCAAGGTCATGAACACTGAAGCTTTCTTT.

A note on this clonotype: No conserved phenylalanine or tryptophan ends this CDR3, so it is likely a read error. This chain joins TRBV30 and TRBJ1-5; 9 bases are a match to TRBD1. CDR3 length: 15 amino acids. After removal of 2 bases from V and 3 bases from J, the junction contained 5 bases not matched to a gene. Germline loops: CDR1 GTSNPN, CDR2 SVGIG (reference sequence). This chain's CDR3 is CAWSPRDRVNQPQHI. The CDR3 DNA reads as TGTGCCTGGAGTCCCCGGGACAGGGTCAATCAGCCCCAGCATATT.

Concerning this clonotype: One end of the junction does not line up with germline, which may come from a read error. This chain uses TRBV11-2 with TRBJ1-1; maybe TRBD1 (5 bases). The CDR3 runs to 13 residues. Germline-derived CDR1 and CDR2 are SGHAT and FQNNGV. CDR3 nucleotide sequence: TGCGCCAGCAGCCAGATTCCGGGACCTGAAGCTTTCTTT. Translating gives CASSQIPGPEAFF.

The gene calls are TRBV19 and TRBJ2-7, with TRBD1 matching over 10 bases. The CDR3 has 16 amino acids. Per the germline V gene, CDR1 is LNHDA and CDR2 is SQIVND (reference sequence). The V gene end was trimmed by 3 bases and the J gene end by 2 bases; junction bases not matched to a gene: 7. The CDR3 loop reads CASSIDRGPFPYEQYF. The CDR3 DNA is TGTGCCAGTAGTATCGACAGGGGGCCATTCCCCTACGAGCAGTACTTC.

This clonotype has a count of ten or more. This chain joins TRBV2 and TRBJ2-3, with TRBD2 identical over 9 bases. The CDR3 is 15 residues long. Trimming cost V 3 bases and J 4 bases; bases outside gene matches: 5. Germline V gene lookup returns CDR1 SNHLY and CDR2 FYNNEI. The CDR3 bases are TGTGCCAGCAGTGAGGCGGGGGGGCCGGCAGATACGCAGTATTTT. This translates into CASSEAGGPADTQYF.

The sample holds a few counts of this clonotype. A much larger clone lies a single base off, so this may be a read error. The chain has TRBV27 and TRBJ1-1; 11 nucleotides match TRBD1. The CDR3 totals 13 residues. Germline CDR1 and CDR2: MNHEY and SMNVEV (reference sequence). With 6 bases clipped from V and 4 bases from J, the junction kept 1 base outside the gene matches. CDR3 sequence: CASRGTGGTEAFF. The CDR3 DNA reads TGTGCCAGCAGGGGGACAGGGGGCACTGAAGCTTTCTTT.

This clonotype was seen only a few times. The rearrangement links TRBV5-1 to TRBJ1-5; tentatively, D is TRBD1 (6 bases). Per germline, CDR1 SGHRS and CDR2 YFSETQ. This CDR3 has 13 residues. V was clipped by 4 bases and J by 7 bases, with 12 bases between them. CDR3 DNA: TGCGCCAGCAGCCGGACAGAAGGGCAGCCCCAGCATTTT. Translated, it gives CASSRTEGQPQHF.

This clonotype was found many times. The chain joins TRBV20-1 to TRBJ1-2; TRBD1 is a possible D gene (6 bases). V lost 6 bases and J lost 6, with 11 bases in between. Germline assignment: CDR1 DFQATT and CDR2 SNEGSKA (reference sequence). The CDR3 runs to 11 residues. CDR3 nucleotide sequence: TGCAGTGCGGGACAACTCGATGGCTACACCTTC. This translates into CSAGQLDGYTF.

This clonotype was seen only a few times. J is TRBJ2-1 and V is TRBV20-1; TRBD2 agrees at 7 bases. Germline V CDR1 and CDR2: DFQATT, SNEGSKA (reference sequence). V shed 5 bases, J shed 9 bases, and the junction held 10 bases outside the gene matches. The CDR3 spans 13 residues. CDR3 nucleotide sequence: TGCAGTGCTTCTGGACTAGAGCCCACTGAGCAGTTCTTC. It specifies CSASGLEPTEQFF.

This clonotype was detected a few times. The chain joins TRBV6-4 to TRBJ1-2, with 8 bases matching TRBD1. Germline trimming cut 0 bases from V and 7 bases from J; bases unmatched to any gene: 7. The germline V gene encodes CDR1 MRHNA and CDR2 SNTAGT. The CDR3 runs 15 residues. The CDR3 bases are TGTGCCAGCAGTGACTCCCACAGGGGGTACGGTGGCTACACCTTC. Residues: CASSDSHRGYGGYTF.

At least ten counts were recorded for this clonotype. CDR3 protein: CASSPPDSTDTQYF. CDR3 coding DNA: TGCGCCAGCAGCCCCCCCGATAGCACAGATACGCAGTATTTT. V and J are TRBV5-1 and TRBJ2-3, with no clear D. Germline V lookup: CDR1 SGHRS, CDR2 YFSETQ. The CDR3 loop spans 14 amino acids. The V and J ends lost 4 bases and 0 bases respectively, with 9 bases between them.

The V gene is TRBV19, the J gene TRBJ2-1; TRBD2 aligns across 7 bases. V was pared by 5 bases and J by 3 bases, with 7 bases of the junction left unmatched. Germline lookup yields CDR1 LNHDA and CDR2 SQIVND (reference sequence). The CDR3 runs 15 residues. The CDR3 here is CASSPRELDYNEQFF. The CDR3 region has the DNA TGTGCCAGTAGTCCGCGGGAGCTGGACTACAATGAGCAGTTCTTC. Based on the CDR3 plus reference TRBV19 and TRBJ2-1, the full variable domain is DGGITQSPKYLFRKEGQNVTLSCEQNLNHDAMYWYRQDPGQGLRLIYYSQIVNDFQKGDIAEGYSVSREKKESFPLTVTSAQKNPTAFYLCASSPRELDYNEQFFGPGTRLTVL.

This clonotype was detected only a few times. The chain carries TRBV11-1 and TRBJ1-4, with D tentatively TRBD1 (5 bases). The CDR3 covers 14 residues. CDR1 and CDR2 (germline): SGHAT, FQDESV (reference sequence). Trimming removed 4 bases at V and 1 base at J, with 7 bases between. The CDR3 here is CASSSGITNEKLFF. CDR3 coding DNA: TGTGCCAGCAGCTCAGGGATAACTAATGAAAAACTGTTTTTT. Looking up the rest from reference TRBV11-1 and TRBJ1-4 gives the full variable domain: EAEVAQSPRYKITEKSQAVAFWCDPISGHATLYWYRQILGQGPELLVQFQDESVVDDSQLPKDRFSAERLKGVDSTLKIQPAELGDSAMYLCASSSGITNEKLFFGSGTQLSVL.

This clonotype was counted many times. The CDR3 nucleotides are TGCGCCAGCAGCCGCGGGCTAAGATGGTGGCTAGTGCCGAGGGATACGCAGTATTTT. It codes for CASSRGLRWWLVPRDTQYF. The chain carries TRBV4-1 and TRBJ2-3, with D possibly TRBD2 on 5 matching bases. Germline CDR1 reads MGHRA; CDR2 reads YSYEKL. The V end was cut by 4 bases, the J end by 6 bases, with 29 bases between. This CDR3 contains 19 residues.

This clonotype was found a few times. CDR3 sequence: CASSLQRGLLQETQYF. CDR3 DNA: TGTGCCAGCAGCCTCCAGCGGGGCCTTCTACAAGAGACCCAGTACTTC. V and J are TRBV5-8 and TRBJ2-5; 7 nucleotides agree with TRBD2. Germline loops: CDR1 SGHTS, CDR2 YDEGEE. V shed 4 bases, J shed 2 bases, and the junction held 11 bases outside the gene matches. The CDR3 consists of 16 residues.